This T cell receptor beta chain was sequenced for a study of OX40 agonist ivuxolimab in advanced cancers. Background on the whole study: Ivuxolimab, which targeted the costimulatory receptor OX40 (CD134), was an agonistic, fully human IgG2 monoclonal antibody. Intravenous ivuxolimab was administered to patients every 2 weeks at six dose levels: 0.01, 0.1, 0.3, 1.5, 3 and 10 mg/kg. Among the roughly 52 dose-escalation patients, about 19 had hepatocellular carcinoma, approximately 15 melanoma, 9 renal cell carcinoma and 9 head and neck cancer. A male proportion of around 83% and a mean age of about 60 years, ranging from 23 to 79, were recorded for the dose-escalation cohort. Prior anti-PD-1, anti-PD-L1 or anti-CTLA-4 therapy was permitted, and checkpoint inhibitors had been received by approximately 39% of dose-escalation patients. Three dose-escalation patients achieved partial responses, one with hepatocellular carcinoma and two with cutaneous melanoma. The purpose of peripheral TCRbeta sequencing was to test whether ivuxolimab changed TCR sequence diversity and led to clonal T-cell expansion. The monotherapy dose-escalation portion (N = 52 patients) of the phase I ivuxolimab trial is reported in the paper.

Patients with a history of autoimmune disease or receiving systemic immunosuppression were excluded from the trial. Peripheral blood for TCR sequencing was collected from all dose cohorts at baseline, on cycle 4 day 1, and on cycle 7 day 1. Samples came from an open-label, multicenter, first-in-human phase I dose-escalation trial of ivuxolimab. The trial enrolled adults with locally advanced or metastatic head and neck squamous cell, hepatocellular, melanoma or renal cell carcinoma. Before TCR sequencing, CD4+ T cells and CD8+ T cells from peripheral blood were sorted into separate populations. The CDR3 holds 16 amino acids from the cysteine to the phenylalanine. Left in the record is the CDR3 DNA by itself, 48 bases read in frame from the first base. V drops 4 bases and J drops 5 bases, leaving 21 bases in between. The germline V gene specifies MDHEN as CDR1 and SYDVKM as CDR2. On this clone: What this receptor recognizes is not known. Qualities for individual bases were not recorded, and no much larger clone is one base off. The same CDR3 can be traced to other DNA sequences in this sample.

The research as a whole found: Low levels of normalized T-cell clonal expansion were also seen in some patients who did not respond. On average, CD8+ T cells showed more expanded clones than CD4+ T cells after ivuxolimab. Partial responders in the 0.1-3.0 mg/kg groups had among the lowest normalized peripheral clonal expansion, especially among CD8+ T cells. At doses of 0.1 to 3.0 mg/kg, clonal expansion of both CD4+ and CD8+ blood T cells was observed from baseline to week 6. Which antigens the clonally expanded peripheral T cells were specific for was not determined.

Genomic DNA was isolated from the sorted cells so that the TCRbeta CDR3 region could be sequenced. TCRbeta CDR3 regions were sequenced using the immunoSEQ Assay. TCRdb took this table from immuneACCESS and kept in-frame rearrangements with V and J called. Such tables lack part of the clones; where checked against another copy, unresolved V genes explain under half of the gap, and the rest is unexplained. Counted in this sample were 70,000 or so clones; 70% to 90% of them appeared once. Roughly 8% of the sample goes to the ten largest clones. This chain is built from TRBV28 and TRBJ2-7; TRBD1 is a weak D gene call, 5 bases matching. The sample in question was CD4+ or CD8+ T cells sorted from blood, obtained in a trial of the OX40 agonist ivuxolimab. The receptor comes from an adult with an advanced solid tumor such as melanoma, head and neck, liver or kidney cancer. The nucleotide sequence is TGTGCCAGCAGTTACCCTATTGACAGAGTAAAGAACGAGCAGTACTTC. This yields the protein CASSYPIDRVKNEQYF.